The clone carrying this T cell receptor (beta chain) was seen repeatedly, ten times or more. The antigen is unknown. The data originate from a study of neurological immune-mediated disorders. Study-wide results and caveats: Levels of TCR clonal expansion peaked in HTLV-1-associated myelopathy and reached their lowest in multiple sclerosis, under those of healthy controls.

Trimming pared 5 bases from V and 0 bases from J, leaving 11 bases between. CDR3 length: 15 amino acids. The germline V gene encodes CDR1 SGHAT and CDR2 FQNNGV. A single record per CDR3 protein comes from TCRdb applying MiXCR to the 5' RACE reads. The sample holds some 65,000 distinct CDR3 sequences; approximately 4.1% are singletons and the top ten take about 2.4%. The specimen sequenced was PBMCs. The rearrangement joins TRBV11-2 to TRBJ1-3, with D unresolved. The origin of this receptor is a man over 45 with multiple sclerosis. In DNA, the CDR3 is TGTGCCAGCAGCCCGAGTCTTGCCTCTGGAAACACCATATATTTT. Translation: CASSPSLASGNTIYF.